These 10 T cell receptor beta chains originate from one sample sequenced in a study of blood T cell repertoires in COVID-19. Sequencing used immunoSEQ multiplex PCR; TCRdb keeps in-frame clones, though not all of them. The repertoire holds 25,000 to 30,000 clones, 85% to 95% seen once, with 0.83% in the top ten. Sequencing was carried out using peripheral blood. The origin of the receptors is a woman between 70 and 85 years old with COVID-19, enrolled during active disease.

The chain links TRBV19 to TRBJ2-7; 12 nucleotides align to TRBD1. V lost 6 bases, J lost 6 bases, and 9 bases stayed unmatched. Germline V gives CDR1 LNHDA, CDR2 SQIVND (reference sequence). The CDR3 length is 15 residues. Here the CDR3 DNA reads TGTGCCAGTAGCCTGATCGGGACAGGGGGCTCCGAGCAGTACTTC. Its protein is CASSLIGTGGSEQYF. Variable domain in full (rest from reference TRBV19 and TRBJ2-7): DGGITQSPKYLFRKEGQNVTLSCEQNLNHDAMYWYRQDPGQGLRLIYYSQIVNDFQKGDIAEGYSVSREKKESFPLTVTSAQKNPTAFYLCASSLIGTGGSEQYFGPGTRLTVT.

This chain uses TRBV5-1 with TRBJ1-4; TRBD1 matches at 7 bases. The CDR3 is 15 residues long. Germline assignment: CDR1 SGHRS and CDR2 YFSETQ. The J segment lost 7 bases and the V segment lost 5 bases, leaving 11 bases of the junction unmatched. Here the CDR3 DNA reads TGCGCCAGCAGTGCAGAAGGGGGCGACTTTGAAAAACTGTTTTTT. Residues: CASSAEGGDFEKLFF.

V is TRBV3-1 (or the pseudogene TRBV3-2) and J is TRBJ1-1; 8 positions agree with TRBD1. This CDR3 has 14 residues. The germline gives CDR1 LGHDT, CDR2 YNNKEL (reference sequence). Trimming took 1 base from V and 5 from J; bases not matched to a gene: 3. The CDR3 sequence: CASSQADRGTEAFF. CDR3 bases: TGTGCCAGCAGCCAAGCCGACAGGGGTACTGAAGCTTTCTTT.

CDR3: CAWTPGGNTEAFF. CDR3 nucleotides: TGTGCCTGGACCCCAGGGGGGAACACTGAAGCTTTCTTT. The chain is built from TRBV30 and TRBJ1-1; 7 bases line up with TRBD1. Germline CDR1 reads GTSNPN; CDR2 reads SVGIG (reference sequence). J was trimmed by 1 base and V by 4 bases; bases with no gene match: 3. The CDR3 sequence is 13 residues long.

The chain is built from TRBV3-1 (or the pseudogene TRBV3-2) and TRBJ1-3, with unresolved D. Germline V gene data show CDR1 as LGHDT and CDR2 as YNNKEL (reference sequence). The CDR3 is 17 residues long. V lost 2 bases and J 0 bases, leaving 14 bases between the germline ends. The CDR3 DNA reads as TGTGCCAGCAGCCAATCAGACACCCCCCACTCTGGAAACACCATATATTTT. Amino acids: CASSQSDTPHSGNTIYF.

The V gene is TRBV4-2, the J gene TRBJ2-3, with no clear D. CDR3 length equals 19 residues. The germline CDR1 and CDR2 sequences are LGHNA and YNFKEQ. V was pared by 0 bases and J by 1 base, with 20 bases between. CDR3 sequence (DNA): TGTGCCAGCAGCCAAGATCTAGGTGGCACCGGATTTGGCACAGATACGCAGTATTTT. It is translated as CASSQDLGGTGFGTDTQYF.

V and J are TRBV10-3 and TRBJ2-3; 14 bases match TRBD2. The CDR3 has 17 amino acids. J gave up 6 bases and V 7 bases, and 12 bases lay outside the gene matches. Germline values: CDR1 ENHRY, CDR2 SYGVKD. The CDR3 DNA reads as TGTGCCATCACCCCCGAGACTAGCGGGAGGGCCTTCGATACGCAGTATTTT. Encoded protein: CAITPETSGRAFDTQYF.

This chain uses TRBV19 with TRBJ2-1; TRBD2 aligns across 11 bases. CDR3 length equals 16 residues. Germline assignment: CDR1 LNHDA and CDR2 SQIVND (reference sequence). Trimming took 2 bases from V and 1 from J; bases not matched to a gene: 1. CDR3 residues: CASSILAGGSYNEQFF. The CDR3 nucleotides read TGTGCCAGTAGTATATTAGCGGGAGGGTCCTACAATGAGCAGTTCTTC.

The chain recombines TRBV5-3 with TRBJ2-5, with 13 bases identical to TRBD2. TRBV5-3 is known as an ORF, though its function is uncertain. Germline trimming cut 4 bases from V and 7 bases from J; bases unmatched to any gene: 10. The CDR3 runs to 16 residues. The CDR3 nucleotides read TGTGCCAGAAGCCCGAGGACTAGCGGGAGAGGGGGGACCCAGTACTTC. Its translation is CARSPRTSGRGGTQYF.

The chain couples TRBV19 to TRBJ1-1; weak D call: TRBD1 (6 bases). Trimming shortened V by 8 bases and J by 4 bases, and 14 bases separated the two germline ends. This CDR3 region has 13 residues. Per the germline V gene, CDR1 is LNHDA and CDR2 is SQIVND (reference sequence). The CDR3 reads CASGTGYFTEAFF. DNA for the CDR3: TGTGCCAGTGGTACAGGGTATTTCACTGAAGCTTTCTTT.